Sequencing of this TCR beta chain was carried out in a study of regulatory T cells in long-lasting Graves disease. On this clonotype: One base away lies a much larger clone, so this may be a sequencing read error.

The time point: newly diagnosed GD, antithyroid drugs for less than 3 months. With RNA extracted from PBMCs as input, the TCR library was made. To make TCR beta libraries, researchers used iRepertoire HTBI primers and Arm-PCR of CDR3 regions. TCRdb re-called the multiplex PCR reads with MiXCR, one entry per CDR3 protein. Among around 480,000 distinct CDR3 sequences listed, roughly 15% were seen once. Germline CDR1 LGHDT, CDR2 YNNKEL (reference sequence). CDR3 length: 14 amino acids. The sample also formed part of further work on T cells in Graves' hyperthyroidism and ophthalmopathy. Per that study: Newly diagnosed patients aged 18 to 65 had hyperthyroidism of under 2 months' duration.

The TCR was taken from a woman aged 40-65 years with Graves disease. The sample consisted of peripheral blood mononuclear cells (PBMCs), taken at new diagnosis, from a patient treated with antithyroid drugs. The chain employs TRBV3-1 and TRBJ2-7; D gene uncertain. The CDR3 here is CASSRGFHSYGQYF. The CDR3 region has the DNA TGTGCCAGCAGCCGAGGATTCCACTCCTACGGGCAGTACTTC.